The rows below give T cell receptor beta chains drawn from one sample of a study of blood T cell repertoires in COVID-19. The assay was immunoSEQ multiplex PCR, and TCRdb's table has in-frame clones only and misses some. The repertoire holds roughly 200,000 clones, with 65% to 85% as singletons. Source material: peripheral blood. The receptors come from a woman aged 80 or over with acute or convalescent COVID-19. CDR3s include the opening cysteine and the closing phenylalanine or tryptophan. Each record gives: clone size, V gene, J gene, D gene, CDR3 DNA, CDR3 protein. The D gene is left open where the match is weak. Size tells how often a clone was seen (once, few, many) or the class of an expanded clone, and some rows leave it out.

clone size: -; V gene: TRBV11-3; J gene: TRBJ2-1; D gene: -; CDR3 DNA: TGTGCCAGCAGCTCCAGGGGAGCGGGGCTCCCCTACAATGAGCAGTTCTTC; CDR3 protein: CASSSRGAGLPYNEQFF
clone size: -; V gene: TRBV5-1; J gene: TRBJ2-7; D gene: -; CDR3 DNA: TGCGCCAGCAGCCGCGATGACTCCCCGTCCTACGAGCAGTACTTC; CDR3 protein: CASSRDDSPSYEQYF
clone size: -; V gene: TRBV9; J gene: TRBJ2-3; D gene: -; CDR3 DNA: TGTGCCAGCAGCGTAAGGGGGACAGATACGCAGTATTTT; CDR3 protein: CASSVRGTDTQYF
clone size: few; V gene: TRBV21-1; J gene: TRBJ1-1; D gene: -; CDR3 DNA: TGTGCCAGCAACCAGGGGCTATACCGCGAGGGAACTGAAGCTTTCTTT; CDR3 protein: CASNQGLYREGTEAFF
clone size: -; V gene: TRBV3-1/TRBV3-2; J gene: TRBJ2-1; D gene: -; CDR3 DNA: TGTGCCAGCAGCCAAGATCTCGACTCCTCATACAATGAGCAGTTCTTC; CDR3 protein: CASSQDLDSSYNEQFF
clone size: -; V gene: TRBV6-2/TRBV6-3; J gene: TRBJ2-3; D gene: TRBD2; CDR3 DNA: TGTGCCAGCAGTCAAAAGGGTCGGACTAGCGCGTCCACAGATACGCAGTATTTT; CDR3 protein: CASSQKGRTSASTDTQYF
clone size: -; V gene: TRBV19; J gene: TRBJ2-5; D gene: TRBD2; CDR3 DNA: TGTGCCAGTAGTATTCCTCGAGGGGAGGGCGAGACCCAGTACTTC; CDR3 protein: CASSIPRGEGETQYF
clone size: -; V gene: TRBV28; J gene: TRBJ1-5; D gene: -; CDR3 DNA: TGTGCCAGCAGTCCCCTCATCGGGGAGGCCCAGCATTTT; CDR3 protein: CASSPLIGEAQHF
clone size: -; V gene: TRBV28; J gene: TRBJ1-6; D gene: TRBD1; CDR3 DNA: TGTGCCAGCAATACCAGGTGGGACAGGGGGCTTTCACCCCTCCACTTT; CDR3 protein: CASNTRWDRGLSPLHF
clone size: -; V gene: TRBV6-5; J gene: TRBJ1-3; D gene: TRBD1; CDR3 DNA: TGTGCCAGCAGTTACACAGGGGGCTTTGGAAACACCATATATTTT; CDR3 protein: CASSYTGGFGNTIYF
clone size: -; V gene: TRBV6-5; J gene: TRBJ1-4; D gene: -; CDR3 DNA: TGTGCCAGCAGTTACTCGAGTCGGGAACTGTTTTTT; CDR3 protein: CASSYSSRELFF
clone size: -; V gene: TRBV19; J gene: TRBJ2-6; D gene: TRBD1; CDR3 DNA: TGTGCCAGTAGTATGTTAGGGGACAGCTCTGGGGCCAACGTCCTGACTTTC; CDR3 protein: CASSMLGDSSGANVLTF
clone size: once; V gene: TRBV6-5; J gene: TRBJ2-1; D gene: -; CDR3 DNA: TGTGCCAGCAGTTCCACCGGGACTCTCACCTACAATGAGCAGTTCTTC; CDR3 protein: CASSSTGTLTYNEQFF
clone size: -; V gene: TRBV6-5; J gene: TRBJ2-1; D gene: TRBD1; CDR3 DNA: TGTGCCAGCAGTAGACAGGGTGGCAATGAGCAGTTCTTC; CDR3 protein: CASSRQGGNEQFF
clone size: -; V gene: TRBV5-1; J gene: TRBJ2-1; D gene: -; CDR3 DNA: TGCGCCAGCAGCTTGGAGCCCCCGTTCAATGAGCAGTTCTTC; CDR3 protein: CASSLEPPFNEQFF
clone size: -; V gene: TRBV6-5; J gene: TRBJ2-7; D gene: TRBD1; CDR3 DNA: TGTGCCAGCAGTAGCCGAGGACAGGGATCGGACGAGCAGTACTTC; CDR3 protein: CASSSRGQGSDEQYF
clone size: few; V gene: TRBV21-1; J gene: TRBJ2-7; D gene: -; CDR3 DNA: TGTGCCAGCAGCCCCGAGGTCTACGAGCAGTACTTC; CDR3 protein: CASSPEVYEQYF
clone size: few; V gene: TRBV7-9; J gene: TRBJ1-1; D gene: -; CDR3 DNA: TGTGCCAGCAGCGCAACAGAAAACACTGAAGCTTTCTTT; CDR3 protein: CASSATENTEAFF
clone size: many; V gene: TRBV10-3; J gene: TRBJ2-5; D gene: -; CDR3 DNA: TGTGCCATCAGTGAGTCGGGGGGAGAGACCCAGTACTTC; CDR3 protein: CAISESGGETQYF
clone size: -; V gene: TRBV19; J gene: TRBJ2-3; D gene: -; CDR3 DNA: TGTGCCAGTAGTACGCGGGGTAGCACAGATACGCAGTATTTT; CDR3 protein: CASSTRGSTDTQYF
clone size: -; V gene: TRBV3-1/TRBV3-2; J gene: TRBJ2-5; D gene: -; CDR3 DNA: TGTGCCAGCAGCCCCGCCGGGGGGAGGGGGTCAGAGACCCAGTACTTC; CDR3 protein: CASSPAGGRGSETQYF
clone size: -; V gene: TRBV28; J gene: TRBJ1-2; D gene: TRBD1; CDR3 DNA: TGTGCCAGCAGAGGACAGGGAGTTTATGGCTACACCTTC; CDR3 protein: CASRGQGVYGYTF
clone size: few; V gene: TRBV3-1/TRBV3-2; J gene: TRBJ1-1; D gene: -; CDR3 DNA: TGTGCCAGCAGCCAAGCTAATTCGGACACTGAAGCTTTCTTT; CDR3 protein: CASSQANSDTEAFF
clone size: -; V gene: TRBV10-1; J gene: TRBJ2-3; D gene: TRBD1; CDR3 DNA: TGCGCCAGCAGTGACAAGGGACAGTTCAAAGATACGCAGTATTTT; CDR3 protein: CASSDKGQFKDTQYF
clone size: many; V gene: TRBV11-2; J gene: TRBJ2-5; D gene: -; CDR3 DNA: TGTGCCAGCAGCCCTGGCGGCCGCGTAACCCAGTACTTC; CDR3 protein: CASSPGGRVTQYF
clone size: few; V gene: TRBV3-1/TRBV3-2; J gene: TRBJ2-6; D gene: -; CDR3 DNA: TGTGCCAGCAGCCAAACCAGGGGATCTGGGGCCAACGTCCTGACTTTC; CDR3 protein: CASSQTRGSGANVLTF
clone size: -; V gene: TRBV27; J gene: TRBJ2-1; D gene: TRBD2; CDR3 DNA: TGTGCCAGCAGAACCGGGACTAGCGGGAGTACGAGGCAGTTCTTC; CDR3 protein: CASRTGTSGSTRQFF
clone size: -; V gene: TRBV3-1/TRBV3-2; J gene: TRBJ2-2; D gene: -; CDR3 DNA: TGTGCCAGCAGCCAAGTGGAGGCCGGGGAGCTGTTTTTT; CDR3 protein: CASSQVEAGELFF
clone size: -; V gene: TRBV6-5; J gene: TRBJ1-2; D gene: TRBD1; CDR3 DNA: TGTGCCAGCAGTTCTCAGCAGACAGGGGGCTATGGCTACACCTTC; CDR3 protein: CASSSQQTGGYGYTF
clone size: -; V gene: TRBV19; J gene: TRBJ2-5; D gene: TRBD2; CDR3 DNA: TGTGCCAGTAGTATAGGACTAGCTGGGGAGACCCAGTACTTC; CDR3 protein: CASSIGLAGETQYF
clone size: -; V gene: TRBV6-5; J gene: TRBJ2-7; D gene: -; CDR3 DNA: TGTGCCAGCACCGCGGACAGACGAGCCGAGCAGTACTTC; CDR3 protein: CASTADRRAEQYF
clone size: -; V gene: TRBV7-2; J gene: TRBJ2-7; D gene: TRBD2; CDR3 DNA: TGTGCCAGCAGCCTGCGACTAGCCGCCTACGAGCAGTACTTC; CDR3 protein: CASSLRLAAYEQYF
clone size: -; V gene: TRBV5-4; J gene: TRBJ2-5; D gene: TRBD2; CDR3 DNA: TGTGCCAGCAGCGCAAGCGGGGACCAAGAGACCCAGTACTTC; CDR3 protein: CASSASGDQETQYF
clone size: -; V gene: TRBV4-2; J gene: TRBJ1-2; D gene: -; CDR3 DNA: TGTGCCAGCAGTCCGACAGAGGCGACTAACTATGGCTACACCTTC; CDR3 protein: CASSPTEATNYGYTF
clone size: -; V gene: TRBV6-2/TRBV6-3; J gene: TRBJ2-1; D gene: TRBD1; CDR3 DNA: TGTGCCAGCAGTTATGCGACTGGACAGGATACCTTTATGCAGTTCTTC; CDR3 protein: CASSYATGQDTFMQFF
clone size: -; V gene: TRBV5-5; J gene: TRBJ1-4; D gene: -; CDR3 DNA: TGTGCCAGCAGCGGGCCTGATGAAAAACTGTTTTTT; CDR3 protein: CASSGPDEKLFF